Sequencing of this T cell receptor (beta chain) was carried out in a study of CDR3 diversity in severe acne. TCRdb ran MiXCR on the PCR reads and lists one entry per CDR3 protein. The data show about 84,000 distinct CDR3 sequences, around 49% seen once. Deletions cut 2 bases from V and 7 bases from J, with 9 bases between. Germline V CDR1 and CDR2: SGHNT, YYREEE (reference sequence). This CDR3 region has 13 residues. The chain couples TRBV5-4 to TRBJ2-2; no reliable D call. The sequence derives from a male donor in good health, without acne. Sequenced input: blood. The CDR3 protein is CASSFGEGGELFF. The CDR3 coding sequence is TGTGCCAGCAGCTTTGGCGAAGGCGGGGAGCTGTTTTTT. Full variable domain (rest looked up from reference TRBV5-4 and TRBJ2-2): ETGVTQSPTHLIKTRGQQVTLRCSSQSGHNTVSWYQQALGQGPQFIFQYYREEENGRGNFPPRFSGLQFPNYSSELNVNALELDDSALYLCASSFGEGGELFFGEGSRLTVL.